These T cell receptor beta chains were read from a single sample in a study of PD-1 blockade in mismatch repair-deficient tumors. Sequencing used immunoSEQ multiplex PCR; TCRdb keeps in-frame clones, though not all of them. The sample has under 150,000 clones; approximately 90% are singletons. Specimen: peripheral blood, collected 44 weeks after starting pembrolizumab. These receptors all come from an adult with mismatch repair-deficient cancer. Both conserved end residues are part of each CDR3. Each record gives: J gene, clone size, V gene, D gene, CDR3 protein, CDR3 DNA. D genes are given only for firm matches. The size of a clone is reported for some rows only, either as once, few or many, or as a class for expanded clones.

TRBJ2-5,-,TRBV5-6,-,CASSSRETQYF,TGTGCCAGCAGCTCCCGGGAGACCCAGTACTTC
TRBJ2-5,-,TRBV6-5,TRBD1,CASSWERQGAKTQYF,TGTGCCAGCAGTTGGGAGAGACAGGGGGCGAAGACCCAGTACTTC
TRBJ2-5,-,TRBV5-4,-,CASSPMGQPGETQYF,TGTGCCAGCAGCCCGATGGGGCAGCCTGGAGAGACCCAGTACTTC
TRBJ2-7,-,TRBV30,TRBD2,CAWSVPGRAYEQYF,TGTGCCTGGAGTGTACCCGGGAGGGCCTACGAGCAGTACTTC
TRBJ2-5,-,TRBV11-2,-,CASSLTKIMEETQYF,TGTGCCAGCAGCCTGACGAAGATAATGGAAGAGACCCAGTACTTC
TRBJ2-7,-,TRBV27,-,CASSLKQGGDEQYF,TGTGCCAGCAGTTTAAAACAGGGTGGCGACGAGCAGTACTTC
TRBJ1-2,-,TRBV30,-,CAWSVARVTSYGYTF,TGTGCCTGGAGTGTTGCGAGGGTTACATCCTATGGCTACACCTTC
TRBJ1-3,-,TRBV10-3,TRBD1,CAIRPGTGQGNTIYF,TGTGCCATCAGGCCCGGGACAGGGCAAGGAAACACCATATATTTT
TRBJ2-7,-,TRBV4-1,TRBD2,CASALGRSSYEQYF,TGCGCCAGCGCTCTCGGGAGGAGCTCCTACGAGCAGTACTTC
TRBJ1-5,once,TRBV27,-,CASSQKSAQEPQHF,TGTGCCAGCAGTCAGAAGAGTGCTCAGGAGCCCCAGCATTTT
TRBJ1-5,-,TRBV7-2,-,CASSAHSGESNQPQHF,TGTGCCAGCAGCGCCCATAGCGGGGAGAGCAATCAGCCCCAGCATTTT
TRBJ2-6,-,TRBV28,TRBD1,CASSSGGAGANVLTF,TGTGCCAGCAGTTCAGGGGGAGCCGGGGCCAACGTCCTGACTTTC
TRBJ2-7,-,TRBV10-2,-,CASTGGSSYEQYF,TGCGCCAGCACTGGGGGCAGCTCCTACGAGCAGTACTTC
TRBJ2-2,few,TRBV29-1,-,CSVIQRLPGELFF,TGCAGCGTTATCCAGCGATTGCCCGGGGAGCTGTTTTTT
TRBJ1-4,-,TRBV18,-,CASSLSPGWDEKLFF,TGTGCCAGCTCACTCAGTCCGGGCTGGGATGAAAAACTGTTTTTT
TRBJ2-3,-,TRBV5-1,-,CASTLGGDTDTQYF,TGCGCCAGCACCCTTGGGGGAGACACAGATACGCAGTATTTT
TRBJ1-4,-,TRBV5-1,TRBD1,CASSPRQGREKLFF,TGCGCCAGCAGTCCTAGACAGGGGAGAGAAAAACTGTTTTTT
TRBJ2-6,-,TRBV7-9,-,CASSTGLSGANVLTF,TGTGCCAGCAGCACCGGACTATCTGGGGCCAACGTCCTGACTTTC
TRBJ1-1,once,TRBV30,-,CAWSGGPTAPNTEAFF,TGTGCCTGGAGTGGGGGCCCGACAGCTCCGAACACTGAAGCTTTCTTT
TRBJ1-2,-,TRBV11-2,-,CASSSPKSNYGYTF,TGTGCCAGCAGCTCCCCCAAGTCTAACTATGGCTACACCTTC
TRBJ2-5,-,TRBV7-6,-,CASSLVAGLGEETQYF,TGTGCCAGCAGCTTAGTGGCGGGATTGGGGGAAGAGACCCAGTACTTC
TRBJ2-5,-,TRBV5-1,TRBD1,CASSLGGTDQETQYF,TGCGCCAGCAGCTTGGGAGGGACAGATCAAGAGACCCAGTACTTC
TRBJ2-1,-,TRBV27,TRBD1,CASSSRTGWNEQFF,TGTGCCAGCAGTTCTAGGACAGGGTGGAATGAGCAGTTCTTC
TRBJ2-1,-,TRBV30,-,CAWSVKRGVSNFRNEQFF,TGTGCCTGGAGTGTAAAAAGAGGAGTCTCTAATTTTCGCAATGAGCAGTTCTTC
TRBJ1-5,few,TRBV27,TRBD1,CASSFVGGNQPQHF,TGTGCCAGCAGTTTTGTAGGGGGCAACCAGCCCCAGCATTTT
TRBJ2-7,-,TRBV27,TRBD1,CASSRLPPDRAYEQYF,TGTGCCAGCAGCCGACTCCCGCCCGACAGGGCCTACGAGCAGTACTTC
TRBJ2-5,-,TRBV11-3,-,CASSSAFEAEETQYF,TGTGCCAGCAGCTCAGCCTTCGAAGCGGAAGAGACCCAGTACTTC
TRBJ2-2,few,TRBV9,TRBD2,CASSVGSLAGGPTGELFF,TGTGCCAGCAGCGTAGGGTCTCTAGCGGGAGGGCCCACCGGGGAGCTGTTTTTT
TRBJ1-4,once,TRBV5-1,-,CASSLTGSSNEKLFF,TGCGCCAGCAGCTTAACAGGCTCATCTAATGAAAAACTGTTTTTT
TRBJ2-3,-,TRBV10-3,-,CAITDYPSTDTQYF,TGTGCCATCACTGACTACCCTAGCACAGATACGCAGTATTTT
TRBJ2-1,-,TRBV7-9,-,CASSLEPINEQFF,TGTGCCAGCAGCTTGGAACCTATCAATGAGCAGTTCTTC
TRBJ2-7,-,TRBV29-1,-,CSVTGLTYEQYF,TGCAGCGTTACGGGACTCACCTACGAGCAGTACTTC
TRBJ2-1,-,TRBV7-9,TRBD2,CASSPRVAGVRSSYNEQFF,TGTGCCAGCAGCCCCAGGGTAGCGGGAGTGCGGAGCTCCTACAATGAGCAGTTCTTC
TRBJ2-7,once,TRBV20-1,TRBD2,CSAGEGYEQYF,TGCAGTGCGGGGGAGGGGTACGAGCAGTACTTC
TRBJ2-7,-,TRBV6-5,-,CASSYSGSSAHYEQYF,TGTGCCAGCAGTTATTCAGGGTCTAGCGCACACTACGAGCAGTACTTC
TRBJ2-7,-,TRBV11-3,TRBD2,CASSLEAGRTYEQYF,TGTGCCAGCAGCTTAGAAGCGGGAAGGACCTACGAGCAGTACTTC